This T cell receptor beta chain was identified during a study of blood T cell repertoires in COVID-19. Clones were sequenced by immunoSEQ multiplex PCR, and TCRdb holds only the in-frame ones, with some missing. This table holds about 290,000 clones, 75% to 90% found once. Germline trimming cut 5 bases from V and 6 bases from J; bases unmatched to any gene: 4. The germline V gene encodes CDR1 MDHEN and CDR2 SYDVKM. The CDR3 totals 13 residues. The receptor was isolated from a woman younger than 45 with active or convalescent COVID-19. The chain couples TRBV28 to TRBJ1-2, with 9 bases aligning to TRBD1. The specimen sequenced was peripheral blood. The CDR3 DNA is TGTGCCAGCAGTCTGGGACAGGGAAATGGCTACACCTTC. It encodes CASSLGQGNGYTF.